The clone carrying this TCR beta chain was found a few times. Its antigen is currently unknown. These data are taken from a study of T cells in Graves' hyperthyroidism and ophthalmopathy. Overall study findings and caveats: The model forecast ophthalmopathy, anticipating it by a median 6.5 months before onset.

CDR3 length equals 14 residues. V lost 4 bases to trimming and J lost 0 bases, with 10 bases between them. Germline V gene data show CDR1 as LGHDT and CDR2 as YNNKEL (reference sequence). What was amplified from RNA transcripts were TCR beta CDR3 regions. HTBI primers were employed in a first-round RT-PCR of the TCR CDR3. From the multiplex PCR reads, TCRdb called clonotypes with MiXCR, one entry per CDR3 protein. The sample shows a few hundred thousand distinct CDR3 sequences, roughly 19% of them seen only once. Sequenced: blood. This chain joins TRBV3-1 and TRBJ2-7, with D uncertain. The source of this sequence is a man over 45 with Graves' ophthalmopathy. CDR3 sequence (DNA): TGTGCCAGCAGCCGAAAACTCGACTCCTACGAGCAGTACTTC. Residues: CASSRKLDSYEQYF.